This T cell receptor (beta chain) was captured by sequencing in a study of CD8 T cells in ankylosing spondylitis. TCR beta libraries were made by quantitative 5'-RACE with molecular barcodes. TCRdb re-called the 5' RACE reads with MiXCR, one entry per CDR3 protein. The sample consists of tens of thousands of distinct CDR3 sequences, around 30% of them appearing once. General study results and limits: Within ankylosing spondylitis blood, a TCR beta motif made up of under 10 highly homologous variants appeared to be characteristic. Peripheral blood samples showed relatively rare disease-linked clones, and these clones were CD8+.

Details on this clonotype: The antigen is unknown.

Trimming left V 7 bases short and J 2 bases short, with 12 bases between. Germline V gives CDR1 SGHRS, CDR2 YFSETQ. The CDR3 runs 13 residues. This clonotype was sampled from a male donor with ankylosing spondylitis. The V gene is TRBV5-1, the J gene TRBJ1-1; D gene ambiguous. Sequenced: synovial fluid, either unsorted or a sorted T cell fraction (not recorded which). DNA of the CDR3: TGCGCCAGCTGGAGGCCCCCCAACACTGAAGCTTTCTTT. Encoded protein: CASWRPPNTEAFF.